These T cell receptor beta chains were read from a single sample in a study of blood T cells in healthy people across ages. TCRdb recomputed calls from the 5' RACE reads with MiXCR, one row per CDR3 protein. This table holds fewer than 800,000 distinct CDR3 sequences, roughly 50% found once. Sequenced material: blood. The receptors stem from a woman in her sixties in good health. CDR3s include the opening cysteine and the closing phenylalanine or tryptophan. The D gene is left open where the match is weak. Only some rows state a clone size, as once, few, many or a class for expanded clones.

>few|TRBJ1-1|TRBV29-1|-
TGCAGCGTCCGGACGGTGAACACTGAAGCTTTCTTT
CSVRTVNTEAFF
>once|TRBJ2-2|TRBV20-1|TRBD1
TGCAGTGCTAGAAGGACAGGGGAAACCGGGGAGCTGTTTTTT
CSARRTGETGELFF
>-|TRBJ1-6|TRBV9|-
TGTGCCAGCAGCAACAAAGAATCCGGGGCCTCACCCCTCCACTTT
CASSNKESGASPLHF
>-|TRBJ2-7|TRBV5-1|-
TGCGCCAGCAGCTTTAGCGGAGATGCCCTCGAGCAGTACTTC
CASSFSGDALEQYF
>-|TRBJ2-5|TRBV24-1|-
TGTGCCACCAGTGCGCGGGCGGGGTTGGCCGAAAAGACCCAGTACTTC
CATSARAGLAEKTQYF
>-|TRBJ2-5|TRBV20-1|TRBD2
TGCAGTGCTAGAGAAACTAGCGGGAGGGGAGAGACCCAGTACTTC
CSARETSGRGETQYF
>-|TRBJ2-5|TRBV5-1|-
TGCGCCAGCACATCCGGGGCGCGGGAGACCCAGTACTTC
CASTSGARETQYF
>-|TRBJ1-6|TRBV7-9|-
TGTGCCAGCAGCTCTACAGGGCTCCTCCACTTT
CASSSTGLLHF
>-|TRBJ2-3|TRBV10-3|TRBD2
TGTGCCCTCGGAATTCCGAGCGGGAGTAGGACAGATACGCAGTATTTT
CALGIPSGSRTDTQYF
>few|TRBJ1-2|TRBV15|-
TGTGCCACCAGCAGACGTTTGGCCTATGGCTACACCTTC
CATSRRLAYGYTF
>-|TRBJ2-3|TRBV20-1|-
TGCAGTGCACCGAGAATAGCCTTAGGCACAGATACGCAGTATTTT
CSAPRIALGTDTQYF
>many|TRBJ1-6|TRBV20-1|-
TGCAGTGCCCCGACAGCGGGGAATTCACCCCTCCACTTT
CSAPTAGNSPLHF
>-|TRBJ2-7|TRBV12-3/TRBV12-4|TRBD2
TGTGCCAGCAGGGCTAGCGGCTACTACGAGCAGTACTTC
CASRASGYYEQYF
>once|TRBJ2-3|TRBV7-2|TRBD2
TGTGCCAGCACCGGTCTTACGGCGGGAGGGGCAGATACGCAGTATTTT
CASTGLTAGGADTQYF
>-|TRBJ2-1|TRBV10-3|TRBD1
TGTGCCATCAGTGTCGGGACAGGGTACGATGAGCAGTTCTTC
CAISVGTGYDEQFF
>-|TRBJ2-7|TRBV21-1|-
TGTGCCAGCAGCACCCGACTAGCGGGAGGGCCTGATGAGCAGTACTTC
CASSTRLAGGPDEQYF
>-|TRBJ2-3|TRBV29-1|TRBD1
TGCAGCGGCGAACAGGGGGCTCAAGATACGCAGTATTTT
CSGEQGAQDTQYF
>-|TRBJ2-3|TRBV6-2/TRBV6-3|-
TGTGCCAGCAGTTACTCGGAGGGGGCAGATACGCAGTATTTT
CASSYSEGADTQYF
>-|TRBJ2-1|TRBV3-1|-
TGTGCCAGCAGCCAAGACTATCTCTCCTACAATGAGCAGTTCTTC
CASSQDYLSYNEQFF
>few|TRBJ2-5|TRBV27|-
-
CASSFGNGETQYF
>-|TRBJ2-3|TRBV6-6|-
TGTGCCGCCGGGTGGCTAGAAGGCGTAGATACGCAGTATTTT
CAAGWLEGVDTQYF
>-|TRBJ2-7|TRBV7-2|TRBD2
TGTGCCAGCAGCCCGCCTAGCGGGAACTACGAGCAGTACTTC
CASSPPSGNYEQYF
>-|TRBJ1-4|TRBV20-1|-
TGCAGTGCTTATAATTCCGGGACGGACAATGAAAAACTGTTTTTT
CSAYNSGTDNEKLFF
>few|TRBJ2-1|TRBV10-3|-
TGTGCCATCAGTGAGGGGCAGGTGGTCAATGAGCAGTTCTTC
CAISEGQVVNEQFF
>-|TRBJ2-7|TRBV11-3|-
TGTGCCAGCAGCTTACGGGGCCACGAGCAGTACTTC
CASSLRGHEQYF
>many|TRBJ2-7|TRBV28|TRBD2
TGTGCCAGCAGTTTTCCAACCGGGACTAGCGGGAGTGGCTACGAGCAGTACTTC
CASSFPTGTSGSGYEQYF